This entry concerns a single T cell receptor beta chain. What antigen it recognizes has not been identified. No much larger clone is present one base from it, and per-base qualities are unavailable. The cohort comprised fewer than 750 healthy bone marrow donors. At the time of sampling, all cohort members were nominally healthy, though unrecorded immune exposures were likely present. The donor was CMV seronegative and belonged to the group of 352 seronegative cohort members. Each donor provided a peripheral blood sample, and peripheral blood mononuclear cells were used for TCR beta sequencing. The Qiagen DNeasy Blood Extraction Kit was used to extract genomic DNA from the blood cell samples. The CDR3 holds 15 amino acids from the cysteine to the phenylalanine. Left in the record is the CDR3 DNA by itself, 45 bases read in frame from the first base. Per the germline V gene, LGHNA is the CDR1 and YNFKEQ is the CDR2. V is reduced by 1 base and J by 1 base, leaving a spacing of 7 bases between them.

The data stem from a study of cytomegalovirus exposure and HLA in healthy donors (dated by TCRdb to 2015 to 2018). As for the study more broadly: In an earlier analysis of approximately 500 of the donors, 250 to 300 Gb of sequence data and just under 120 million unique TCR beta sequences from about 190 million T cells were reported. An early release covering roughly 640 HLA-typed donors comprised about 320 gigabases of sequencing data and 85 million or so unique TCR sequences. Of the roughly 420 genotyped donors, approximately 81% were placed in the genetic ancestry cluster associated with self-reported Caucasian donors. The study was designed to test whether signatures of past pathogen exposure could be identified by cataloging public T cell receptors. The study used immunosequencing to profile the T cell repertoires of approximately 690 subjects and linked those repertoires to cytomegalovirus serostatus. A separate validation cohort of 100 to 150 different subjects was used in addition to the approximately 610-subject first cohort. High-throughput TCR immunosequencing, statistical association of individual TCRs with disease status, and machine learning were combined to predict cytomegalovirus infection status. A later analysis re-examined previously published TCR beta repertoires from hundreds of donors and added high-resolution HLA genotyping to investigate patterns of TCR occurrence. The later analysis used no new phenotypic data to find candidate immune exposures, relying instead on TCR beta sequences and their occurrence across donors. In an earlier analysis of roughly 580 of the donors, high-throughput TCR beta sequencing was used to judge whether each TCR beta V gene segment behaved as functional or pseudogenic. Donor age, sex, ethnicity and CMV serostatus were compiled together with the repertoire data. A later genetic analysis used genome-wide SNP genotypes for about 60% of the roughly 670 donors, treating that subset as a discovery cohort. All discovery cohort repertoires had been generated using a single sequencing platform. HLA typing covered class I and class II loci at four-digit resolution. Typing coverage varied by locus: 629-630 donors for A, B, C, DRB1 and DQB1; 522 for DQA1; approximately 570 for DPA1; roughly 470 for DPB1. A handful of DR-DQ haplotypes were handled as single units for association and clustering because linkage in the cohort was strong. Across around 400 genotyped donors of the cohort, an average of approximately 240,000 unique TCR beta nucleotide sequences per donor were sequenced, and approximately 19% of those sequences were non-productive.

The paper as a whole reports these results and caveats: Linkage disequilibrium might explain the correlated functional status among segregating V segments, but an unknown experimental factor could not be excluded. According to a later analysis, TCR association rates differed among HLA loci, with DRB1 alleles showing the most associated TCRs and HLA-C alleles showing the fewest. The classifier was reported to diagnose cytomegalovirus status with high specificity and sensitivity in both the original and validation cohorts. V-gene and J-gene trimming of TCR beta chains was associated with a missense DCLRE1C variant in a later genetic analysis, and the association was replicated in an independent cohort. According to a later analysis, parvovirus B19, influenza, CMV and Epstein-Barr virus appeared linked to several top co-occurrence clusters. The 87-base-pair reads could not distinguish some IMGT-functional V segments, including TRBV6-2 and TRBV6-3, so those segments were excluded. A further reported finding was that TCR beta sequences accurately predicted the HLA-A and HLA-B alleles for most subjects in the first cohort. A group of highly shared sequence variants was considered likely to be a technical artifact of the sequencing pipeline. CMV serostatus was the only immune exposure information available for the cohort. When HLA alleles, especially DR and DQ, strongly co-occurred, attributing TCR associations to individual alleles was difficult. In vitro tests confirmed that three of the cytomegalovirus-associated TCR beta chains recognize cytomegalovirus antigens. This cohort had only TCR beta chains sequenced, and the lack of alpha or paired-chain data limited which features could be detected. The authors suggested that the approach could potentially be generalized to other disease states and immunological phenotypes. Compared with the approximately 670-donor mean, donors in an Asian-associated ancestry cluster had fewer N-insertions in productive TCRs, according to a later genetic analysis. Because some donors lacked HLA typing at each locus, the association tests relied only on the typed subset. Roughly uniform sequencing depth across donors was assumed in presence/absence analyses, although this assumption may not hold. Compared with equally common non-associated chains, HLA-associated TCR beta chains in a later analysis were more clonally expanded and had lower generation probabilities. Some 15 rarely observed V segments, including chromosome 9 orphons, were excluded from the earlier analysis of about 610 of the donors because counts were too low. An earlier analysis of approximately 540 of the donors showed that most TCR beta V segments appeared in productive rearrangements either about 90% or about 30% of the time, which broadly matched IMGT annotations. Most TCR sequences were seen in very few donors, while some public TCRs were found in many individuals. Specific HLA alleles were associated with 16,951 TCR beta sequences at a false discovery rate of 0.05 in a later analysis. According to a later analysis, most CMV-associated TCR beta chains appeared to be HLA-restricted, and the HLA associations seemed to be driven largely by CMV exposure. A total of fewer than 200 TCR beta chains were listed by the study as associated with cytomegalovirus.

Library preparation used the immunoSEQ multiplex PCR assay. For the multiplex PCR, a mixture combining 60 forward primers for TCR Vbeta segments and 13 reverse primers for TCR Jbeta segments was used. A multiplex PCR assay on genomic DNA amplified the CDR3 region of rearranged TCR beta genes. The Illumina HiSeq System was used to sequence the amplified TCR beta libraries as 87-base-pair reads. On the study's bioinformatics: Across the 640 or so repertoires, a later analysis counted tens of millions of unique TCR beta chains, 9.5 million to 12 million of which were shared by at least two donors. Raw reads were error-corrected and collapsed into unique sequences with a nearest-neighbor algorithm that merged closely related sequences to remove PCR and sequencing errors. V, D and J gene segments were assigned by aligning CDR3 sequences to IMGT reference sequences. Each retained sequence needed at least a six-nucleotide match to both a V gene segment and a J gene segment. Rearrangements were called productive when the CDR3 lacked stop codons and stayed in frame with V and J; all others were non-productive. Following IMGT convention, CDR3 was defined as the stretch from the second conserved V-encoded cysteine to the conserved J-encoded phenylalanine. The earlier analysis of some 600 of the donors excluded sequences that lacked an unambiguous match to a single V gene segment. An earlier analysis of approximately 590 of the donors classified V segments as functional when productive rearrangements were above 56.7% and as segregating when the standard deviation between donors was above 5%. To diagnose cytomegalovirus status from the catalog of TCR beta chain sequences, a statistical classification framework was built. V and J gene assignment, in a later analysis, came from comparing TCR nucleotide sequences with IMGT/GENE-DB human TR gene sequences. The TCRdist pipeline was used in a later analysis to assign CDR3 sequences and most-parsimonious VDJ recombination scenarios. In a later analysis, every TCR beta chain was defined by the combination of its CDR3 amino acid sequence and its V-gene family, and reads without a unique V-gene family were dropped. As a way to deal with suspected cross-contamination and a sequencing artifact, a later analysis dropped 640 or so nucleotide sequences that were highly shared and had low generation probability. A later analysis calculated a clonal expansion index for each public chain from normalized within-repertoire ranks of inferred template counts. Generation probabilities in a later analysis came from a VDJ recombination model fitted to out-of-frame rearrangements, and those results were checked against IGoR. In a later analysis, TCR-TCR, TCR-HLA and TCR-CMV co-occurrence was scored with hypergeometric tests, and a repertoire-size bias correction was applied to TCR pairs. In a later analysis, false discovery rates were estimated by permuting HLA or CMV assignments 20 times. A later analysis grouped co-occurring TCRs with DBSCAN, adding TCRdist sequence similarity when clustering within HLA-allele-positive subsets. Co-occurrence clustering excluded repertoires with fewer than 30,000 or more than 120,000 public chains, plus five with anomalous nucleotide sharing. TCRdb took this table from immuneACCESS and kept in-frame rearrangements with V and J called. Such tables lack part of the clones; where checked against another copy, unresolved V genes explain under half of the gap, and the rest is unexplained. The V and J calls and clone size were taken over from that table, and D and trimming were inferred from the DNA. Here the sample has about 110,000 clones; approximately 79% occur a single time. Together, the top ten hold roughly 3.7% of the sample.

The sequence links TRBV4-2 to TRBJ2-2; the D gene is possibly TRBD1, with 6 bases matching. The origin of this receptor is a man aged 55 to 70 in good health and CMV-seronegative. Specimen: PBMCs. The CDR3 in this case is CASSQGTENTGELFF. The bases are TGTGCCAGCAGCCAAGGGACAGAGAACACCGGGGAGCTGTTTTTT.